The clone carrying this TCR beta chain came up many times. This record comes from a study of regulatory T cells in long-lasting Graves disease. The CDR3 consists of 10 residues. The germline V and J ends were trimmed by 6 bases and 8 bases, with 10 bases remaining between them. Germline V gene sequence: CDR1 SQVTM, CDR2 ANQGSEA. Building of the TCR beta libraries involved iRepertoire HTBI primers and Arm-PCR of CDR3 regions. TCRdb used MiXCR to reprocess the multiplex PCR reads, holding one entry per CDR3 protein. The sample lists hundreds of thousands of distinct CDR3 sequences, about 32% occurring once. Time point given: persistent/refractory GD, antithyroid drugs over 5 years with positive TRAb. After RNA was extracted from PBMCs, the TCR library was made from it.

This TCR was recovered from a female donor with Graves disease. The sequencing here drew on peripheral blood mononuclear cells (PBMCs), taken when the disease was refractory, from a patient treated with antithyroid drugs. V and J are TRBV29-1 and TRBJ1-1; D unresolved. For the CDR3, the DNA is TGCAGCGTGATAGGCCTCGAAGCTTTCTTT. Protein sequence: CSVIGLEAFF.